This TCR beta chain was obtained from a study of T cell changes during pregnancy in multiple sclerosis. Germline CDR1 and CDR2: MNHEY and SVGAGI. CDR3 length: 13 amino acids. V was trimmed by 5 bases and J by 7 bases, leaving 14 bases between them. Assay: immunoSEQ multiplex PCR; the TCRdb copy retains only in-frame clones and omits some. The sample contains some 70,000 clones, approximately 91% of which appear only once. The sample consisted of peripheral blood, taken before pregnancy. The clonotype was recovered from a female donor with multiple sclerosis, enrolled in a pregnancy study. The rearrangement uses TRBV6-5 and TRBJ1-2; no definite D call. The CDR3 loop reads CASSPDPEGGYTF. CDR3 in DNA: TGTGCCAGCAGTCCAGACCCGGAGGGTGGCTACACCTTC.